The clone carrying this T cell receptor (beta chain) was seen a handful of times. The data derive from a study of blood T cell repertoires in COVID-19. Across the whole study: COVID-19 samples from acute and convalescent phases originated in the United States, Italy and Spain. PBMCs, B-cell-depleted T cells, or T cells provided the cDNA or gDNA that made up the material.

V lost 0 bases and J lost 5, with 10 bases in between. From germline, CDR1 is KGHSH and CDR2 LQKENI. This CDR3 is 14 amino acids long. Per the authors' pipeline: Amplification of reference gene primers provided the estimated nucleated cell counts. Clones were read by immunoSEQ multiplex PCR, and TCRdb kept only the in-frame ones, dropping some. Clone size and the V and J calls come from that table; the DNA yielded D and trimming. The sample lists approximately 70,000 clones, 80% to 95% occurring once. J is TRBJ1-1 and V is TRBV18, with D unresolved. The sequence derives from a woman aged 55-69 years with active COVID-19. Sequences were obtained from peripheral blood. For the CDR3, the DNA is TGTGCCAGCTCACCACCGCCCCGCGGGACTGAAGCTTTCTTT. Encoded protein: CASSPPPRGTEAFF. Variable domain in full (rest from reference TRBV18 and TRBJ1-1): NAGVMQNPRHLVRRRGQEARLRCSPMKGHSHVYWYRQLPEEGLKFMVYLQKENIIDESGMPKERFSAEFPKEGPSILRIQQVVRGDSAAYFCASSPPPRGTEAFFGQGTRLTVV.